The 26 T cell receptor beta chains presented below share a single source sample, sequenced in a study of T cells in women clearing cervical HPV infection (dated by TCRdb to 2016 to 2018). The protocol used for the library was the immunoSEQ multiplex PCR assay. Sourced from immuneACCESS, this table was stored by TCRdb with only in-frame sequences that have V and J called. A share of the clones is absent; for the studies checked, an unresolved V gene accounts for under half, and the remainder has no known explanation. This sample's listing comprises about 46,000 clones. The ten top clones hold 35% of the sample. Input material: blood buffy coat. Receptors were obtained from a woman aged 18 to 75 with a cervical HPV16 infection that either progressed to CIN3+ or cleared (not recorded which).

The sequenced part of the CDR3 DNA is TGTGCCAGCAGCTCCACCTTGCGGGTCTATGAG. It translates to CASSSTLRVYE. The full CDR3 reads CASSSTLRVYEQFF. V usage is TRBV7-2 and J usage is TRBJ2-1; TRBD2 might be the D (5 bases). The read stops 3 residues short of the end of the CDR3; the missing end is completed from the germline J gene. This CDR3 is built from 14 residues. Germline V gene data show CDR1 as SGHTA and CDR2 as FQGNSA. Trimming pared 4 bases from V and 8 bases from J, leaving 15 bases between.

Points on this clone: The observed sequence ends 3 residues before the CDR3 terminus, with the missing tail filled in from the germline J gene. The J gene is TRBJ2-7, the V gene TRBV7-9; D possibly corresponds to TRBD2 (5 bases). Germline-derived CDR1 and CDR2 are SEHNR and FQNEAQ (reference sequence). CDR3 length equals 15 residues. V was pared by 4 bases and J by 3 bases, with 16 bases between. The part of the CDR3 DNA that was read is TGTGCCAGCAGCTCGTCTAGCCATCGTATCTACGAG. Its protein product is CASSSSSHRIYE. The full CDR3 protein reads CASSSSSHRIYEQYF.

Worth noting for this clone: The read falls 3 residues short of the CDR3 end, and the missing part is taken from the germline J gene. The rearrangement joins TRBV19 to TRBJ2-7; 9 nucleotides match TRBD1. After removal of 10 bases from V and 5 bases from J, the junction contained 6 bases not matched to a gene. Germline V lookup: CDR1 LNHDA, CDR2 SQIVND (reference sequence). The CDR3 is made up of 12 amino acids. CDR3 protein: CATKGQGDEQYF. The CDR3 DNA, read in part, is TGTGCCACCAAGGGACAGGGAGACGAG.

The CDR3 loop reads CAWYSGTGGSEQYF. The CDR3 bases that were read are TGTGCCTGGTACTCCGGGACAGGGGGGTCCGAG. V and J are TRBV30 and TRBJ2-7; TRBD1 matches 11 bases. With the read ending 3 residues before the CDR3 end, the germline J gene is used to fill in that end. V lost 5 bases and J lost 6; bases outside the gene matches: 9. The germline V gene has CDR1 GTSNPN and CDR2 SVGIG (reference sequence). The CDR3 sequence is 14 residues long.

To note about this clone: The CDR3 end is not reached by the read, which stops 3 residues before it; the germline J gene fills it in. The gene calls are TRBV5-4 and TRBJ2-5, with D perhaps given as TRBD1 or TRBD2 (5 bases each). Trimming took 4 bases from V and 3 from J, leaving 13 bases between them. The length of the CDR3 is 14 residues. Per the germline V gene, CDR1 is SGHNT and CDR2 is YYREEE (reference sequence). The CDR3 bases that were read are TGTGCCAGCAGCGTCCTGAGAGGGGAAGAGACC. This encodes CASSVLRGEET. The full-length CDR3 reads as CASSVLRGEETQYF.

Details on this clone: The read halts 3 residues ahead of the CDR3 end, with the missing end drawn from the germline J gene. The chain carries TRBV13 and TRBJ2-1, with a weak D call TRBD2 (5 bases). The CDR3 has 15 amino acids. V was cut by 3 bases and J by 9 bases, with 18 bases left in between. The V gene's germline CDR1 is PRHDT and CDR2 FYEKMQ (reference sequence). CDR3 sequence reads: CASSFESPGEGEQFF. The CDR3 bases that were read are TGTGCCAGCAGCTTTGAATCCCCAGGAGAGGGTGAG. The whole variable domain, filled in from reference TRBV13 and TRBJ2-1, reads AAGVIQSPRHLIKEKRETATLKCYPIPRHDTVYWYQQGPGQDPQFLISFYEKMQSDKGSIPDRFSAQQFSDYHSELNMSSLELGDSALYFCASSFESPGEGEQFFGPGTRLTVL.

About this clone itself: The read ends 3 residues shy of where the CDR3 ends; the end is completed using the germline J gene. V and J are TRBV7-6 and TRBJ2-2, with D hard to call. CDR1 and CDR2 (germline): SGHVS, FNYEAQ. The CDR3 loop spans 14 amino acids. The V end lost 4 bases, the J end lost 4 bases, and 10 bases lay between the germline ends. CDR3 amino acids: CASSYFTTTGELFF. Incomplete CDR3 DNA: TGTGCCAGCAGCTATTTTACTACCACCGGGGAG.

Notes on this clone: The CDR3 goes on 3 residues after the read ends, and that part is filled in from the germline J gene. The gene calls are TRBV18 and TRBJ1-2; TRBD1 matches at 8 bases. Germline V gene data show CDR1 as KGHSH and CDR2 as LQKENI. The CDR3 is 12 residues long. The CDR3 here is CASSPLTGVYTF. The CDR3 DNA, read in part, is TGTGCCAGCTCACCGCTGACAGGGGTC.

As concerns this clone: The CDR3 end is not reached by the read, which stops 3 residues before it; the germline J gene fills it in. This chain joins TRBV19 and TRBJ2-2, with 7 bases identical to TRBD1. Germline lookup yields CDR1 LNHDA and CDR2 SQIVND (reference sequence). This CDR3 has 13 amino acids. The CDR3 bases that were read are TGTGCCAGTCGGGACAGATCTAATGAAAAG. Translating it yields CASRDRSNEK. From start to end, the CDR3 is CASRDRSNEKLFF.

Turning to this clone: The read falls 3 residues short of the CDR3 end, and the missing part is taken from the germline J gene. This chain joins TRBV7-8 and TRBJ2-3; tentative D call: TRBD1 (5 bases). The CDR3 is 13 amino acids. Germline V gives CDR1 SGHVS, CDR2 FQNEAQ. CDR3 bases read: TGTGCCAGCAGCTTAGTAGGACAAGAGACG. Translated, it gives CASSLVGQET. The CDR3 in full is CASSLVGQETQYF.

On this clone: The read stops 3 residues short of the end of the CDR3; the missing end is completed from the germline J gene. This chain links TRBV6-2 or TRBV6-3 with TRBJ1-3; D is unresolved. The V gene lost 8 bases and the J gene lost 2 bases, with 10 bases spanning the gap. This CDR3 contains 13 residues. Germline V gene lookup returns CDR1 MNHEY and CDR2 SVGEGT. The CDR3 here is CASLRVPGNTIYF. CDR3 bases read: TGTGCCAGCCTCCGCGTCCCTGGAAACACC.

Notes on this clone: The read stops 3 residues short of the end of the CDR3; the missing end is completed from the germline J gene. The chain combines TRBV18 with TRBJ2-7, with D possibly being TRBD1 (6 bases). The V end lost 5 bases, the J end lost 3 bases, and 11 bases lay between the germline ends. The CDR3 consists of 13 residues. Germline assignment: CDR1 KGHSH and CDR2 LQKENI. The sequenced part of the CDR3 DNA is TGTGCCAGCTCATCGGACAGATACTACGAG. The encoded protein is CASSSDRYYE. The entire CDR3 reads CASSSDRYYEQYF.

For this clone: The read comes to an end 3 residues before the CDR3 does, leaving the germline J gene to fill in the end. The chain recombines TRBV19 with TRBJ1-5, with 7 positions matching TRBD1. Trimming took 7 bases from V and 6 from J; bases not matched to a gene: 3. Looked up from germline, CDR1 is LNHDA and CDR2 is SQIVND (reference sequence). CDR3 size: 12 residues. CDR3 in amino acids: CASTRGLQPQHF. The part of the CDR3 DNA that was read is TGTGCCAGTACGAGGGGGCTTCAGCCC.

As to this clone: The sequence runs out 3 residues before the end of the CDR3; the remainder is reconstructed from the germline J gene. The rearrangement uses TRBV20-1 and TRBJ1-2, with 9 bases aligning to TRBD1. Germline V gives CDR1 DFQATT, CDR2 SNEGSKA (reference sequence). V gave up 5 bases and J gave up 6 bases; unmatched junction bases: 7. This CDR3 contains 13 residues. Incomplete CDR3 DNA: TGCAGTGCTGGTACAGGGGGCGCGGATGGC. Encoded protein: CSAGTGGADG. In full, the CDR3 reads CSAGTGGADGYTF.

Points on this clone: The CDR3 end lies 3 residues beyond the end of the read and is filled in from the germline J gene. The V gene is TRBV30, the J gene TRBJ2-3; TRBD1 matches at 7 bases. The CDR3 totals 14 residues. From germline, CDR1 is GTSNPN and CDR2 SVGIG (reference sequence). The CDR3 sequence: CAWSPGTENQPQYF. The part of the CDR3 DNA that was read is TGTGCCTGGAGCCCCGGGACAGAGAATCAGCCG. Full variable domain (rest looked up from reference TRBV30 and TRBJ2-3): SQTIHQWPATLVQPVGSPLSLECTVEGTSNPNLYWYRQAAGRGLQLLFYSVGIGQISSEVPQNLSASRPQDRQFILSSKKLLLSDSGFYLCAWSPGTENQPQYFGPGTRLTVL.

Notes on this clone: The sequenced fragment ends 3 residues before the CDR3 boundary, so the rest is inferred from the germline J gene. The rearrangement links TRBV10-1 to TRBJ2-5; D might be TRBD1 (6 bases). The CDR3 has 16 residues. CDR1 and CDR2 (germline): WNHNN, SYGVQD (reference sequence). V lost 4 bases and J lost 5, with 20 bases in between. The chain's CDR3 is CASSGQALLGVETQYF. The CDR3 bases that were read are TGCGCCAGCAGTGGACAGGCCTTACTAGGAGTGGAGACC.

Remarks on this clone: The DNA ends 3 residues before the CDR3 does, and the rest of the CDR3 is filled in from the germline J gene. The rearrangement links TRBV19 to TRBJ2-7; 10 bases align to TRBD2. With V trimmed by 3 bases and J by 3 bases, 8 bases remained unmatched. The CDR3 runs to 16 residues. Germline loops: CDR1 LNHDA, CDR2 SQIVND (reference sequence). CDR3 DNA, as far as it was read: TGTGCCAGTAGTATGCTAGCGGGAGAAGGATACTACGAG. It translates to CASSMLAGEGYYE. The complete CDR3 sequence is CASSMLAGEGYYEQYF.

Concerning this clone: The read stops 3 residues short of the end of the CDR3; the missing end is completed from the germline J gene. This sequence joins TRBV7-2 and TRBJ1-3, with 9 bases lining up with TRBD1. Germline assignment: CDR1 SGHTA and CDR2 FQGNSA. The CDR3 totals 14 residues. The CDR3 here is CASSLVGTGRSIYF. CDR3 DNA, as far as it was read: TGTGCCAGCAGCTTAGTGGGGACAGGGAGGTCC.

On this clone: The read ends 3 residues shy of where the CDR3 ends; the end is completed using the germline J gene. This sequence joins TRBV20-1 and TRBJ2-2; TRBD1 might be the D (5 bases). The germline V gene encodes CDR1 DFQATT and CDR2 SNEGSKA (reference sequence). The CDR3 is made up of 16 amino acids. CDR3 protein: CSARPRDSSYNSPLFF. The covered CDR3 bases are TGCAGTGCTAGGCCCCGCGACAGCTCCTATAATTCACCG.

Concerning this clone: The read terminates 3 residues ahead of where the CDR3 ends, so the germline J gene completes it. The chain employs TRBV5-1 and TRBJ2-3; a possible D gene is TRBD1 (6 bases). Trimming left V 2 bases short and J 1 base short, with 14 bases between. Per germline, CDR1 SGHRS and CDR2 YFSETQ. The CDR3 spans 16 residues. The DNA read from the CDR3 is TGCGCCAGCAGCTTCGAGGGGGACCCCCGCACAGATACG. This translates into CASSFEGDPRTDT. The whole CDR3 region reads CASSFEGDPRTDTQYF.

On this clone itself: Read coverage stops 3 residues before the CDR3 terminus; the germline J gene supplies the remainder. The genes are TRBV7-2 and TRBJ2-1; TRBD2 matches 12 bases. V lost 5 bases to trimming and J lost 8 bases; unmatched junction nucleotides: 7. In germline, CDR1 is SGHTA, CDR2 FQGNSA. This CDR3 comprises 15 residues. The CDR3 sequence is CASSATSGRNHEQFF. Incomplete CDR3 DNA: TGTGCCAGCAGCGCCACTAGCGGGAGGAACCATGAG.

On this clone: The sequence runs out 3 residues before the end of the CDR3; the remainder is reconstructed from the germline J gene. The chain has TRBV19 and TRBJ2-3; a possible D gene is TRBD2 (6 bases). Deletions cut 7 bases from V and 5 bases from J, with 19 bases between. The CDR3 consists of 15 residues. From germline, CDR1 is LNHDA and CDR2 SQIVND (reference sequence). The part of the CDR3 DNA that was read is TGTGCCAGTAAAGGGTCGGCGGGATCGGTAGATACG. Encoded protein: CASKGSAGSVDT. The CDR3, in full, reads CASKGSAGSVDTQYF. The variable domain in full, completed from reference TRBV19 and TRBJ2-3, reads DGGITQSPKYLFRKEGQNVTLSCEQNLNHDAMYWYRQDPGQGLRLIYYSQIVNDFQKGDIAEGYSVSREKKESFPLTVTSAQKNPTAFYLCASKGSAGSVDTQYFGPGTRLTVL.

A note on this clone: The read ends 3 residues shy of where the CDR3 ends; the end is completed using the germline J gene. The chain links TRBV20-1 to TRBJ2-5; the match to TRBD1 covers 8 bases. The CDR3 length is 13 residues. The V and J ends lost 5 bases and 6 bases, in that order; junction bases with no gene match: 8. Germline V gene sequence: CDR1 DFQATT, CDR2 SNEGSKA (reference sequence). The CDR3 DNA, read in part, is TGCAGTGCTGAGATGACAGGGGTAAAGACC. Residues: CSAEMTGVKT. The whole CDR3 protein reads CSAEMTGVKTQYF.

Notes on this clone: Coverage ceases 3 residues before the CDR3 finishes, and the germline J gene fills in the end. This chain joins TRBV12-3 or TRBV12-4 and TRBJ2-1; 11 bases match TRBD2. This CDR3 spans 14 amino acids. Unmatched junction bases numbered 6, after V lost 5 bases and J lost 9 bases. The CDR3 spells CASSLTSGEGEQFF. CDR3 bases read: TGTGCCAGCAGTCTGACTAGCGGGGAGGGTGAG.

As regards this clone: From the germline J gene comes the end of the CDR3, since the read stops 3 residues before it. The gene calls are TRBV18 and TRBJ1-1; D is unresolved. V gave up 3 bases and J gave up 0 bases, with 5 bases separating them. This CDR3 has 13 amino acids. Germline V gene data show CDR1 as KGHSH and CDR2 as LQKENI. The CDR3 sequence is CASSPSVNTEAFF. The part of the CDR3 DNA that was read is TGTGCCAGCTCACCTTCGGTGAACACTGAA.

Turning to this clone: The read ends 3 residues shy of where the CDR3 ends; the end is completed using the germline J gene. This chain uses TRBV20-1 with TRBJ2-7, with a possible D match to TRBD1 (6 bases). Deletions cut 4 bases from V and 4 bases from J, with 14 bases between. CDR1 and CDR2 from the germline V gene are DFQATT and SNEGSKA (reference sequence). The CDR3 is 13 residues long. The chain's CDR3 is CSANDRPTYEQYF. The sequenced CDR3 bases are TGCAGTGCTAATGACAGGCCAACTTACGAG.